This is a list of T cell receptor beta chains from one sample in a study of blood T cell repertoires in COVID-19. TCRdb's copy holds only in-frame clones and misses some; the assay was immunoSEQ multiplex PCR. In the table there are some 320,000 clones, about 89% of which are singletons. Sequencing was performed on peripheral blood. These receptors were obtained from a woman in her 50s who had recovered from COVID-19. Each CDR3 is given without its conserved first and last residue.

V gene	J gene	CDR3 protein
TRBV3-1/TRBV3-2	TRBJ1-4	ASSPYSGLKLF
TRBV12-3/TRBV12-4	TRBJ2-4	ASTMEGSIQY
TRBV7-2	TRBJ2-1	ASRTQSSGTTYEQF
TRBV5-6	TRBJ1-6	ASSSIGTALSSYNSPLH
TRBV13	TRBJ1-2	ASSHARGQSGYT
TRBV5-8	TRBJ1-5	ASSTLGRVGNQPQH
TRBV25-1	TRBJ2-7	ASNGQGYQYEQY
TRBV6-2/TRBV6-3	TRBJ2-7	ASSYDGWGTYEQY
TRBV7-2	TRBJ2-7	ASSPLGGGGALGEQY
TRBV30	TRBJ2-7	AWSPGQGYEQY
TRBV7-9	TRBJ2-3	ASRQPPRLEGRRTDTQY
TRBV6-5	TRBJ2-1	ASSNGLAARNEQF
TRBV7-2	TRBJ1-6	ASSLGSGANSPLH
TRBV5-4	TRBJ1-1	ASSSTVALLNTEAF
TRBV5-1	TRBJ1-2	ASGSGQGVGGYT
TRBV6-6	TRBJ2-5	ASSYSATGSQETQY
TRBV5-1	TRBJ2-1	ASSRGLTGGYYNEQF
TRBV4-1	TRBJ2-5	ASSQLGLLQETQY
TRBV9	TRBJ2-3	ASSVGYSTDTQY
TRBV12-3/TRBV12-4	TRBJ1-3	ASIRLGNTIY
TRBV5-6	TRBJ2-1	ASSINSKQF
TRBV30	TRBJ2-1	AWRRLPESNEQF
TRBV7-9	TRBJ2-2	ASSLGPGPNTGELF
TRBV3-1/TRBV3-2	TRBJ2-3	ASSQDGWETDTQY
TRBV6-1	TRBJ1-6	ASSEAQQENSPLH
TRBV7-2	TRBJ2-5	ASRTSGGAETQY
TRBV24-1	TRBJ1-5	ATSGGTVNQPQH
TRBV9	TRBJ2-5	ASSVAPQETQY